This T cell receptor (beta chain) derives from a study of blood T cell repertoires in COVID-19. The CDR3 covers 16 residues. Trimming took 4 bases from V and 8 from J, leaving 24 bases between them. Germline V gene sequence: CDR1 SGHDT, CDR2 YYEEEE. Some clones are missing from TCRdb's copy, which holds only in-frame ones; the method was immunoSEQ multiplex PCR. The sample has about 130,000 clones, 70% to 90% seen once. The receptor comes from a woman of 80 years or more with acute or convalescent COVID-19. The sequenced sample was peripheral blood. The chain employs TRBV5-6 and TRBJ1-2; D ambiguous. CDR3 region: CASSTLGQARYWGYTF. The CDR3 DNA is TGTGCCAGCAGCACTTTAGGCCAGGCCCGATATTGGGGCTACACCTTC.